This T cell receptor beta chain stems from a study of blood T cell repertoires in COVID-19 (dated by TCRdb to 2018 to 2020). Study-wide context: Samples covering the acute and convalescent phases of COVID-19 were provided by collaborators in the United States, Italy and Spain. Subjects who had been exposed to COVID-19, were actively infected with it, or had recovered from it provided the deeply sampled blood TCRbeta repertoires that made up the dataset. The material from the prospective study consisted of cDNA or gDNA derived from T cells, B-cell-depleted T cells, or PBMCs. Where available, HLA class I and class II types were obtained from metadata supplied by the sample provider rather than from assay-based typing. Nearly every sample came with metadata listing a de-identified subject ID, COVID-19 status, age in years and sex. The repertoires were made available in a free public database intended to serve as a resource for research on the immune response to SARS-CoV-2. Samples came from the ongoing ImmuneRACE study (first 160 participants) plus 1,254 subjects from 6 global collaborators. Study-level results and caveats: The amount of clinical and demographic metadata varied by source and participant and was provided uncurated.

Note on this clone: Its antigen specificity is not known. No much larger clone exists at a distance of one base, and base qualities are not known.

CDR1 and CDR2, looked up from the germline V gene (reference sequence), are GTSNPN and SVGIG. Relative to germline, V is 0 bases shorter and J is 5 bases shorter, with 13 bases between their ends. From cysteine to phenylalanine, the CDR3 is 14 amino acids long. Only the CDR3 part of the read is kept: 42 bases, read in frame from the first base. Each collaborating institution followed its own protocols to collect whole blood in K2EDTA tubes. For TCRbeta analysis, collaborator samples were shipped as frozen whole blood, as isolated PBMCs, or as DNA extracted from either sample type. TCRbeta CDR3 regions were amplified from genomic DNA using the immunoSEQ Assay, a bias-controlled multiplex PCR. The paper's processing steps were these. Within the assay, amplification of reference gene primers was used to estimate how many nucleated cells each sample contained. To quantify the absolute abundance of each unique TCRbeta CDR3 rearrangement, sequence reads were collapsed and filtered. Productive Simpson clonality was computed per sample as the square root of Simpson's diversity index over productive rearrangements. TCRdb stores this immuneACCESS table with in-frame sequences only. Part of the clones is absent; in the studies checked, under half of the shortfall reflects unresolved V genes, and no reason is known for the rest. That table supplies the V and J calls and clone size; D and trimming were determined from the DNA. Here the sample has over 400,000 clones; approximately 85% occur a single time. The ten largest clonotypes hold roughly 3.1% of the sample.

Sequenced material: peripheral blood. This sequence originates from a human donor in a cohort sampled during active COVID-19. The chain is made from TRBV30 and TRBJ1-1, with no confidently assigned D gene. The CDR3 here reads CAWSVSLEGTEAFF. The nucleotides are TGTGCCTGGAGTGTATCACTCGAGGGTACTGAAGCTTTCTTT.